The T cell receptor beta chain described here comes from a study of blood T cell repertoires in COVID-19. On the study more broadly: Sites in the United States, Italy and Spain provided acute and convalescent COVID-19 samples. In each case, the material was cDNA or gDNA derived from T cells, B-cell-depleted T cells, or PBMCs.

Authors' data handling: Reference gene primer amplification gave nucleated cell count estimates. Assay: immunoSEQ multiplex PCR; the TCRdb copy retains only in-frame clones and omits some. That table supplies the V and J calls and clone size; D and trimming were determined from the DNA. The data contain 30,000 to 35,000 clones, around 82% of them seen just once; the ten biggest clones take up approximately 40%. There are 14 residues in the CDR3. The germline V gene has CDR1 ENHRY and CDR2 SYGVKD. Germline trimming cut 6 bases from V and 4 bases from J; bases unmatched to any gene: 5. Sequencing was performed on peripheral blood. The chain has TRBV10-3 and TRBJ2-2, with TRBD1 matching 7 bases. This TCR came from a man at least 80 years old with active or convalescent COVID-19. The CDR3 bases are TGTGCCATCAGCGACAGGGTCCCCACCGGGGAGCTGTTTTTT. It codes for CAISDRVPTGELFF.